This T cell receptor beta chain was found in a study of blood T cell repertoires in COVID-19. As for the study in general: COVID-19 samples, acute and convalescent, were from the United States, Italy and Spain. Nucleic acid was either cDNA or gDNA, and it came from T cells, B-cell-depleted T cells, or PBMCs.

The CDR3 loop spans 15 amino acids. Germline CDR1 and CDR2: LNHNV and YYDKDF (reference sequence). Trimming stripped 0 bases from V and 4 bases from J, with 12 bases between. In the original processing: Estimates of nucleated cell counts were drawn from the amplification of reference gene primers. Repertoires were generated with immunoSEQ multiplex PCR, while TCRdb's copy carries only in-frame clones and drops some. Clonal size and the V and J genes are those of that table, whereas D and trimming came from the DNA. The sample carries roughly 150,000 clones, 65% to 90% recorded once. This rearrangement joins TRBV15 to TRBJ1-1; D unresolved. The sequencing input was peripheral blood. The TCR was taken from a man aged 45 to 65 with acute or convalescent COVID-19. The CDR3 spells CATSRDYGEGTEAFF. In nucleotides, the CDR3 is TGTGCCACCAGCAGAGATTACGGGGAAGGCACTGAAGCTTTCTTT.